Included here is one TCR beta chain sequence, with context. Its specificity is unknown. This entry comes from a study of OX40 agonist ivuxolimab in advanced cancers. Points from the study as a whole: What antigens the expanded peripheral T cells recognized was never established. Clones of CD4+ and CD8+ blood T cells grew by week 6 at doses of 0.1 to 3.0 mg/kg.

The table came from immunoSEQ multiplex PCR; TCRdb's copy has only in-frame clones and leaves some out. There are about 61,000 clones in the sample; 80% to 90% occur only once, and roughly 1.8% lies in the top ten. CDR1 MNHGY and CDR2 SAAAGT come from the germline V gene. The CDR3 has 15 amino acids. Trimming left V 5 bases short and J 4 bases short, with 15 bases between. Researchers took blood at baseline, on cycle 4 day 1, and on cycle 7 day 1. The specimen was CD4+ or CD8+ T cells sorted from blood, collected in a trial of the OX40 agonist ivuxolimab. The clonotype was recovered from an adult with an advanced solid tumor such as melanoma, head and neck, liver or kidney cancer. V is TRBV6-8 and J is TRBJ2-1; D is perhaps TRBD1 (6 bases). The CDR3, as DNA: TGTGCCAGCAGTAACCGGGACACCATTTACAATGAGCAGTTCTTC. It translates to CASSNRDTIYNEQFF.